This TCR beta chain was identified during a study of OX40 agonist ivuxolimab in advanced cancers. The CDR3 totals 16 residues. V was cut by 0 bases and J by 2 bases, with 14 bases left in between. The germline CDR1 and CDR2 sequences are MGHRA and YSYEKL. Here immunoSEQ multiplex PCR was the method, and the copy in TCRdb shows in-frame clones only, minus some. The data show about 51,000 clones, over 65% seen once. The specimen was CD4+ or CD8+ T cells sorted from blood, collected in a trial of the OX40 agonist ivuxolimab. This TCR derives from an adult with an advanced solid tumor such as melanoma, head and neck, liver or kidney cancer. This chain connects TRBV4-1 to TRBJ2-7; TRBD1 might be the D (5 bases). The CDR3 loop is CASSQEWGQGAYEQYF. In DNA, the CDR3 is TGCGCCAGCAGCCAAGAATGGGGCCAAGGGGCCTACGAGCAGTACTTC.